The text below deals with one T cell receptor beta chain. The table lists this clonotype with many counts. Its antigen target is currently unknown. No qualities accompany the bases; no much larger clone lies one base away. Germline trimming: 5 bases from V, 2 bases from J; junction bases outside gene matches: 6. The CDR1 and CDR2 encoded by the germline V gene are MDHEN and SYDVKM. CDR3 length: 15 amino acids, cysteine to phenylalanine. Only the CDR3 portion is preserved as DNA: 45 bases, with reading frame beginning at the first base. The study was a case-control design nested within a healthcare worker cohort in London, UK, with weekly nasopharyngeal swab PCR tests and blood sampling. Healthcare workers were recruited between 23 and 31 March 2020, during the week of the UK lockdown, and were followed weekly for up to roughly 16 weeks. This entry is derived from a study of early T cells in non-severe SARS-CoV-2 infection (dated by TCRdb to 2020 to 2023). Turning to the overall study: TCR sequencing used bulk RNA from unsorted whole blood, so alpha and beta chains could not be paired.

Overall study outcomes, separate from this receptor: VDJdb matching was skewed toward anti-spike CD8 responses and likely underestimated virus-specific expansions by missing private and CD4 specificities.

Library generation was performed with 5' RACE. The reads were generated on a NextSeq 500. To correct for sequencing error and PCR bias, the TCR library protocol tagged individual cDNA molecules with unique molecular identifiers. Sequencing covered both TCR alpha and beta chains, and within each sample the abundances of alpha and beta sequences were tightly co-correlated. As for the authors' bioinformatics: Decombinator V4 was used to annotate the V gene, J gene and CDR3 of the TCR sequences. TCRs were defined as expanded if a significant change between any two time points was detected under a Poisson model with p below 0.0001. TCR abundances were normalised to the total number of TCRs sequenced per sample and were expressed as counts per million. TRAV1-2 paired with TRAJ12, TRAJ20 or TRAJ33 defined MAIT TCRs, while TRAV10 paired with TRAJ18 defined iNKT TCRs. VDJdb, accessed 1 November 2021, was searched for CMV, EBV and SARS-CoV-2 annotated TCRs, with TCRs annotated for multiple antigens excluded. The public reads were reprocessed in TCRdb via fastp at Q25 and MiXCR, keeping in-frame beta chains. Each CDR3 protein gets just one entry, which takes the most common genes and DNA from the rows behind it. Clone size and V and J calls follow TCRdb, not the original study. The sample table records roughly 99,000 distinct CDR3 sequences; around 10% of these occur just once. The top ten clonotypes cover approximately 6.9% of the sample.

The chain links TRBV28 with TRBJ2-3; 8 of the junction bases match TRBD1. This sequence was found in an adult who was a healthcare worker with PCR-confirmed SARS-CoV-2 infection or an uninfected control (not recorded which). Sequencing input: whole blood. The CDR3 sequence is CASSRTGGNTDTQYF. The nucleotide sequence is TGTGCCAGCAGTCGCACAGGGGGTAACACAGATACGCAGTATTTT.